Sequencing of this T cell receptor beta chain was carried out in a study of beta chain features in type 1 diabetes. This CDR3 spans 16 amino acids. The V segment lost 0 bases and the J segment 5 bases; nucleotides outside the gene matches: 7. Germline V CDR1 and CDR2: SGHRS, YFSETQ. Study results and caveats: All four CD4+ subsets of Type 1 diabetes patients contained TCRB CDR3s that were moderately but significantly shorter.

On this clone: Its antigen is still unknown. Additional DNA sequences in this sample encode the identical CDR3.

Every isolated RNA sample was fully reverse transcribed, so sequencing captured expressed TCRB transcripts. Measured with immunoSEQ multiplex PCR; TCRdb has only the in-frame clones, and not every one. The table has hundreds of thousands of clones, 15% to 18% seen once; the top ten hold 0.093%. This chain links TRBV5-1 with TRBJ2-5; 10 positions match TRBD2. This clonotype originated in a man in his late teens or twenties in good health. The sequenced sample was naive CD4+ T cells from blood. CDR3 sequence: CASSLALAGVGETQYF. The CDR3 DNA follows: TGCGCCAGCAGCTTGGCCCTAGCGGGAGTTGGTGAGACCCAGTACTTC.